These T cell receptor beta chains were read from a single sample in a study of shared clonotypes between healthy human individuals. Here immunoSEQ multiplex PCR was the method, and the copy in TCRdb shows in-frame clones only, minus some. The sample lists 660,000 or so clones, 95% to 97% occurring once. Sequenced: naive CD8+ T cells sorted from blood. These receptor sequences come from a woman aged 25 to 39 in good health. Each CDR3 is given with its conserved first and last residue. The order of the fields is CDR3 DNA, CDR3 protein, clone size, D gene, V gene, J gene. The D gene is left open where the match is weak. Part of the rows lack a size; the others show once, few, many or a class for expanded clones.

TGTGCCAGCAGCTTAGGGTCAAATGAAGCTTTCTTT,CASSLGSNEAFF,-,-,TRBV7-9,TRBJ1-1
TGTGCCAGCAGAGACCGCAGGGCCTACAATGAGCAGTTCTTC,CASRDRRAYNEQFF,-,-,TRBV28,TRBJ2-1
TGTGCCACCAGCATAGGACCGGGACTAGCGGGCCTCGAGCAGTACTTC,CATSIGPGLAGLEQYF,-,TRBD2,TRBV15,TRBJ2-7
TGTGCCAGTAGTATTTGGCAGGGCGGCAATCAGCCCCAGCATTTT,CASSIWQGGNQPQHF,-,-,TRBV19,TRBJ1-5
TGTGCCAGCAGTCCGACTGGACAGGGCTTTGAAGCTTTCTTT,CASSPTGQGFEAFF,-,TRBD1,TRBV6-5,TRBJ1-1
TGTGCCAGCAGCTTCGGGGGGGATACGCAGTATTTT,CASSFGGDTQYF,-,TRBD2,TRBV5-6,TRBJ2-3
TGTGCCACCAGCAGAGATCGGTCGGCGACGGAAAAACTGTTTTTT,CATSRDRSATEKLFF,-,-,TRBV15,TRBJ1-4
TGCGCCAGCAGCCAAGAGGTAGGAGAGTTGCATACGCAGTATTTT,CASSQEVGELHTQYF,-,-,TRBV4-1,TRBJ2-3
TGTGCCAGTAGTACAGGCCTAGGGACCTATGGCTACACCTTC,CASSTGLGTYGYTF,-,-,TRBV19,TRBJ1-2
TGTGCCAGCAGTCGGCAGGGTGGCACTGAAGCTTTCTTT,CASSRQGGTEAFF,-,-,TRBV7-6,TRBJ1-1
TGCGCCAGCAGCTTGTACAGAATCCAAGATTCCTACAATGAGCAGTTCTTC,CASSLYRIQDSYNEQFF,once,-,TRBV5-1,TRBJ2-1
TGTGCCACCAGTCCGGGACAGGGGGCAGGCAATGAGCAGTTCTTC,CATSPGQGAGNEQFF,-,TRBD1,TRBV15,TRBJ2-1
TGTGCCAGTAGTGGCTTTAGGAGTACCAACTTCGAGACCCAGTACTTC,CASSGFRSTNFETQYF,-,-,TRBV19,TRBJ2-5
TGTGCCAGCAGTTACTGGGCGGGAGAGTTCTCCTACGAGCAGTACTTC,CASSYWAGEFSYEQYF,-,TRBD2,TRBV6-5,TRBJ2-7
TGTGCCAGCAGCTTGAATCCTCCAGGGCGTCCGTTCTTT,CASSLNPPGRPFF,-,-,TRBV5-4,TRBJ1-1
TGTGCCACCAGCAAGACTCCAGGGTTAGAGCAGTACTTC,CATSKTPGLEQYF,-,-,TRBV15,TRBJ2-7
TGTGCCAGCAGTTTATTGAGCGGAACCTACGAGCAGTACTTC,CASSLLSGTYEQYF,-,-,TRBV28,TRBJ2-7
TGTGCCAGCACCGTGGGTCCGGGCCCTTTTTACGAGCAGTACTTC,CASTVGPGPFYEQYF,-,-,TRBV27,TRBJ2-7
TGTGCCAGCAGCTCGAAGGGAACGAACACTGAAGCTTTCTTT,CASSSKGTNTEAFF,-,-,TRBV5-4,TRBJ1-1
TGTGCCAGCAGCTTTGGGGGACAGGGAGGTCACACTGAAGCTTTCTTT,CASSFGGQGGHTEAFF,-,TRBD1,TRBV13,TRBJ1-1
TGCAGCGTCGAGGGGACTAGCACGGTCAATGAGCAGTTCTTC,CSVEGTSTVNEQFF,-,TRBD2,TRBV29-1,TRBJ2-1
TGTGCCAGCAGTCAAGGATATAGCAATCAGCCCCAGCATTTT,CASSQGYSNQPQHF,-,-,TRBV6-1,TRBJ1-5
TGTGCCAGCAGTTTTAGGGACAATAATTCACCCCTCCACTTT,CASSFRDNNSPLHF,once,-,TRBV27,TRBJ1-6
TGTGCCAGCAGCTTAGGATGGGGGGGACTCCCCCAAGAGACCCAGTACTTC,CASSLGWGGLPQETQYF,-,TRBD2,TRBV7-9,TRBJ2-5
TGTGCCAGCAGTGAAACACTTACGGGGGCATATGGCTACACCTTC,CASSETLTGAYGYTF,-,-,TRBV2,TRBJ1-2
TGTGCCAGCAGAATGGACAGGGCCAGCAATCAGCCCCAGCATTTT,CASRMDRASNQPQHF,-,TRBD1,TRBV6-1,TRBJ1-5
TGTGCCAGTAGTCTTAACAGGCCCACAGATACGCAGTATTTT,CASSLNRPTDTQYF,-,-,TRBV19,TRBJ2-3
TGTGCCAGCAGTTTACGGCGAACCTACAATGAGCAGTTCTTC,CASSLRRTYNEQFF,-,-,TRBV28,TRBJ2-1
TGTGCCAGCAGTTCCAGGGACGAGCAGTACTTC,CASSSRDEQYF,-,-,TRBV28,TRBJ2-7
TGTGCCAGCAGCAGGGACAGGGTCATCACTGAAGCTTTCTTT,CASSRDRVITEAFF,-,TRBD1,TRBV28,TRBJ1-1
TGTGCCAGCAGTGAATGGACAGGCGGGGGAGTCCAGTACTTC,CASSEWTGGGVQYF,-,-,TRBV25-1,TRBJ2-7
TGTGCCAGCCGCCCCGGGCAGGGTCCAGATACGCAGTATTTT,CASRPGQGPDTQYF,-,-,TRBV28,TRBJ2-3
TGCAGCGTTGAGCCAGATACGCAGTATTTT,CSVEPDTQYF,-,-,TRBV29-1,TRBJ2-3
TGTGCCAGCAGCTTAGATAGTAGGGCGGGGATCACAGATACGCAGTATTTT,CASSLDSRAGITDTQYF,-,-,TRBV11-2,TRBJ2-3
TGTGCCAGCAATGTGGGGTCAGGTCTCGACGAGCAGTACTTC,CASNVGSGLDEQYF,-,-,TRBV19,TRBJ2-7
TGCGCCAGCAGTGAGTCTCTCGGGGGGAATATCGCTTACGAGCAGTACTTC,CASSESLGGNIAYEQYF,-,TRBD2,TRBV10-1,TRBJ2-7
TGTGCCAGCAGCCCGGGACGGACCTACGAGCAGTACTTC,CASSPGRTYEQYF,-,-,TRBV27,TRBJ2-7
TGTGCCAGCAGTTTCGGAAGCTCCTACAATGAGCAGTTCTTC,CASSFGSSYNEQFF,-,-,TRBV27,TRBJ2-1
TGTGCCAGTAGTATAGGCGCTAGCGGGAGGACAGATACGCAGTATTTT,CASSIGASGRTDTQYF,-,TRBD2,TRBV19,TRBJ2-3
TGTGCCAGCAGTTTAGGAACTAGCGGATATAAAGAGACCCAGTACTTC,CASSLGTSGYKETQYF,-,TRBD2,TRBV27,TRBJ2-5
TGTGCCAGCAGCTGGTGGGGTCGGGAGCAGTACTTC,CASSWWGREQYF,-,-,TRBV5-6,TRBJ2-7
TGCAGCGTCACCATGACTAGCGCCCCCCCCCATGAGCAGTTCTTC,CSVTMTSAPPHEQFF,-,TRBD2,TRBV29-1,TRBJ2-1
TGTGCCAGCAGCTTAATCCCCGGGGAGCTGTTTTTT,CASSLIPGELFF,once,-,TRBV11-2,TRBJ2-2
TGTGCCAGCAGCTTAGAGGCAGCCCAATACAGCTCTGGAAACACCATATATTTT,CASSLEAAQYSSGNTIYF,-,-,TRBV7-9,TRBJ1-3
TGTGCCAGCAGCCCGGAAGGACTAGCGGAGGCGGCCTACGAGCAGTACTTC,CASSPEGLAEAAYEQYF,-,TRBD2,TRBV4-2,TRBJ2-7
TGTGCCAGCAGCTCTAGAGGCTACACCTTC,CASSSRGYTF,-,-,TRBV7-9,TRBJ1-2
TGTGCCAGCGGGGCGGGGGGACATGAGCAGTTCTTC,CASGAGGHEQFF,-,TRBD2,TRBV2,TRBJ2-1
TGTGCCAGCAGTTTTCTTTGGTCCTGGGGCTCCTACAATGAGCAGTTCTTC,CASSFLWSWGSYNEQFF,-,-,TRBV27,TRBJ2-1